Listed here are 2 T cell receptor beta chains from one sample, sequenced in a study of blood T cell repertoires in COVID-19 (dated by TCRdb to about 2020). Libraries were prepared through the immunoSEQ multiplex PCR assay. TCRdb re-hosts the immuneACCESS table, in-frame sequences only. Its copies lack some clones; in the studies checked, an unresolved V gene accounts for under half of them, and the cause for the rest is not known. Counted in this sample were 350,000 to 450,000 clones; around 87% of them appeared once. More than 1.5% of the sample is held by the ten biggest clonotypes. The sample was PBMCs or T cells enriched from blood (not recorded which). The receptor set was obtained from a man in his forties or fifties in a cohort exposed to, infected with or recovered from COVID-19 (not recorded which).

The V gene is TRBV27, the J gene TRBJ2-1; 11 nucleotides match TRBD2. CDR1 and CDR2 (germline): MNHEY, SMNVEV (reference sequence). The V gene end was trimmed by 3 bases and the J gene end by 9 bases; junction bases not matched to a gene: 1. This CDR3 has 13 amino acids. The CDR3 is CASSFGLAGEQFF. The DNA for the CDR3 is TGTGCCAGCAGTTTTGGACTAGCGGGTGAGCAGTTCTTC.

Regarding this clone: This specimen includes other DNA sequences encoding the same CDR3. This chain joins TRBV30 and TRBJ2-5, with a tentative D call TRBD2 (5 bases). CDR1 and CDR2 (germline): GTSNPN, SVGIG (reference sequence). This CDR3 is 13 amino acids long. V lost 1 base and J lost 4, with 10 bases in between. CDR3 bases: TGTGCCTGGAGTGGTGGAGGACGAGAGACCCAGTACTTC. Its translation is CAWSGGGRETQYF.